These 4 T cell receptor beta chains were sequenced from one sample in a study of blood T cells in healthy people across ages. Then a second PCR, running roughly 7 to 12 cycles, was carried out with a sample-barcoded 5' primer and a J-beta primer mix. TCRdb re-called the 5' RACE reads with MiXCR, one entry per CDR3 protein. The sample comprises about a million distinct CDR3 sequences, about 51% of which are singletons, and about 20% rests with the top ten. The material sequenced was blood. All receptors come from a woman in her sixties or seventies in good health.

This chain uses TRBV29-1 with TRBJ2-1; D possibly corresponds to TRBD1 (6 bases). V lost 6 bases and J lost 4, with 16 bases in between. The CDR3 spans 14 residues. Per the germline V gene, CDR1 is SQVTM and CDR2 is ANQGSEA. The CDR3 region has the DNA TGCAGCGTCTTCAGGGGAAGGTCTTACAATGAGCAGTTCTTC. Translation: CSVFRGRSYNEQFF.

The chain couples TRBV25-1 to TRBJ1-1, with 8 positions matching TRBD1. The V gene's germline CDR1 is MGHDK and CDR2 SYGVNS. V lost 1 base, J lost 4 bases, and 5 bases stayed unmatched. This CDR3 region has 15 residues. In DNA, the CDR3 is TGTGCCAGCAGTGAATTTGCAGGGGGCGTCACTGAAGCTTTCTTT. Its translation: CASSEFAGGVTEAFF.

The rearrangement uses TRBV30 and TRBJ1-5, with 9 bases aligning to TRBD1. The CDR3 totals 13 residues. V was clipped by 5 bases and J by 3 bases; unmatched bases: 2. Germline loops: CDR1 GTSNPN, CDR2 SVGIG (reference sequence). The CDR3 DNA reads TGTGCCTGGGGACAGGGGATCAATCAGCCCCAGCATTTT. The encoded protein is CAWGQGINQPQHF.

The chain has TRBV27 and TRBJ2-7; possible D gene TRBD1, 5 bases. This CDR3 spans 16 amino acids. V lost 3 bases and J 0 bases, leaving 15 bases between the germline ends. Germline assignment: CDR1 MNHEY and CDR2 SMNVEV (reference sequence). The CDR3 region is CASSLWQGGVSYEQYF. The CDR3 DNA follows: TGTGCCAGCAGTTTGTGGCAGGGTGGGGTCTCCTACGAGCAGTACTTC.